What follows is one TCR beta chain and its context. Caucasian, healthy and from Russia, the donors were aged between roughly 6 and 95. A second roughly 6 to 11 cycle PCR used barcoded and J-beta primers. Each CDR3 protein is one row after TCRdb ran MiXCR on the 5' RACE reads. The table has 800,000 or so distinct CDR3 sequences, roughly 25% seen once. This sample was taken from a study of blood T cells in healthy people across ages. Germline CDR1 and CDR2: DFQATT and SNEGSKA (reference sequence). CDR3 length equals 15 residues. V lost 6 bases, J lost 3 bases, and 11 bases stayed unmatched. These data also formed part of another study, on T cells of mothers and their children.

Material for sequencing was blood. The V and J genes are TRBV20-1 and TRBJ1-1; 9 bases are shared with TRBD1. The sequence was obtained from a boy between 10 and 17 years old in good health. CDR3 protein: CSAAYAQGADTEAFF. In nucleotides, the CDR3 is TGCAGTGCCGCGTACGCACAGGGGGCGGACACTGAAGCTTTCTTT.